This TCR beta chain was profiled in a study of Graves' ophthalmopathy and Graves' hyperthyroidism (dated by TCRdb to the late 2010s). About the investigation overall: Peripheral blood samples were taken at the time of initial diagnosis, before any treatment was given. TCR beta repertoire signatures were used to distinguish Graves' ophthalmopathy from Graves' hyperthyroidism and to predict progression to ophthalmopathy. In total, 135 blood samples were TCR-sequenced: 43 ophthalmopathy, approximately 80 hyperthyroidism and some 17 hyperthyroidism-to-ophthalmopathy patients. To explore V-J signatures distinguishing ophthalmopathy from hyperthyroidism, a discovery set of more than 95 patients (around 44 ophthalmopathy, some 55 stable hyperthyroidism) was enrolled. An independent validation cohort comprised roughly 20 hyperthyroidism patients and over 15 patients who later progressed from hyperthyroidism to ophthalmopathy. In over 5 hyperthyroidism patients, the T-cell repertoire of thyroid tissue was compared with the T-cell repertoire of blood. Once sampling was done, hyperthyroidism patients were given methimazole at a starting dose of 30 mg daily, while ophthalmopathy patients were given high-dose intravenous methylprednisolone.

Here is what the overall study found, with its caveats: No statistical method was used to set the sample size in advance, and the investigators knew which group each participant was assigned to. Most of the expanded thyroid clonotypes with a frequency above 0.001 were also detected in blood, and it was suggested that the thyroid immune response may be reflected by blood repertoires. In validation, the model predicted ophthalmopathy progression with 55% to 71% sensitivity and about 73% specificity; 12 predicted patients were CT-confirmed with GO in a median of around 6 months. The 13-signature model separated ophthalmopathy from stable hyperthyroidism with roughly 89% sensitivity and approximately 83% specificity in cross-validation, and 80%/75% in the test set.

The germline V gene sets CDR1 to MGHDK and CDR2 to SYGVNS. The CDR3 runs 16 amino acids, cysteine and phenylalanine included. Just CDR3 DNA is preserved here, 48 bases in frame from base 1. V drops 8 bases and J drops 4 bases, leaving 23 bases in between. Ophthalmopathy patients were characterized by moderately to severely active disease, a Clinical Activity Score of at least 3, a NOSPECS grade of at least 4, and a disease duration under 3 months. Patients with other autoimmune diseases, uncontrolled infections, pregnancy or lactation were excluded. Diagnosis was based on clinical symptoms, serum thyroxine, TRAb, thyroid ultrasound and orbital computed tomography. Ficoll-Paque density gradient centrifugation was used to isolate PBMCs from approximately 10 ml of fresh peripheral blood. Total RNA was extracted with Trizol reagent and quality-checked on an Agilent 2100 Bioanalyzer. In the case of this clonotype: It lacks a known antigen. There are no base qualities to consult, and no much larger clone falls within one base.

TCR beta CDR3 regions were amplified from RNA transcripts for repertoire sequencing. A first-round RT-PCR used HTBI primers with the Qiagen OneStep RT-PCR kit, followed by a second-round multiplex PCR, size selection and purification. The libraries underwent paired-end sequencing with 100 bp reads on an Illumina HiSeq2000. Per the authors' processing: SOAPnuke was used to process the reads, throwing out any read that had adapters, had uncalled bases, had a mean Phred below 15, or lacked an exact constant-primer or identifier match. COPE v1.2.5 was used to merge the high-quality paired reads. Unique nucleotide sequences were defined as clonotypes and aligned to IMGT TRB V, D and J references using MiTCR v1.1. Only V-J combinations with frequency above 0.0001 were analysed, covering more than 99% of repertoires. For each V-J combination, a TCR clonal expansion and chaos score was defined as the ratio of F50 clonal expansion to chaos observed in the TCRdist matrix. Welch's t-statistics and random forest were used to reduce features to about a dozen V-J combinations, which were fed into a naive Bayes classifier. Thyroid-blood repertoire similarity was quantified with the Morisita-Horn index. The public sequencing data were trimmed at Q25 with fastp and processed into clonotypes with MiXCR by TCRdb, which kept only in-frame beta chains. Records with the same CDR3 protein are collapsed into one entry carrying the most frequent genes and DNA. These V and J calls rely on TCRdb rather than the paper's analysis. The sample table records approximately 700,000 distinct CDR3 sequences; 40% of these occur just once. The top ten clonotypes cover about 40% of the sample.

Sequencing input: peripheral blood. The chain links TRBV25-1 with TRBJ1-2, with a tentative D gene TRBD1 over 6 matching bases. This sequence was found in an adult man with Graves' ophthalmopathy. The CDR3 here reads CASSPPLGAQGYGYTF. The DNA sequence is as follows: TGTGCCAGCTCACCACCGCTGGGGGCGCAAGGCTATGGCTACACCTTC.